Listed below are T cell receptor beta chains from one sample, sequenced in a study of control samples from healthy donors and cancer patients. Libraries were prepared by immunoSEQ multiplex PCR; TCRdb keeps only in-frame clonotypes and omits some of them. This table holds about 22,000 clones, roughly 83% found once. The sample was PBMCs. These receptors came from a man aged 55-75 years with head and neck cancer. CDR3s leave out the opening cysteine and the closing phenylalanine or tryptophan.

J: TRBJ2-5
V: TRBV6-6
CDR3: ASSSPRGSGETQY

J: TRBJ2-3
V: TRBV5-6
CDR3: ASSFQSTDTQY

J: TRBJ2-1
V: TRBV7-2
CDR3: ASSLVPGNEQF

J: TRBJ1-2
V: TRBV7-2
CDR3: ASSFGGGVGYT

J: TRBJ1-4
V: TRBV28
CDR3: ASSLTPRGTNEKLF

J: TRBJ1-2
V: TRBV5-6
CDR3: ASSRDSTGGYT

J: TRBJ2-7
V: TRBV3-1/TRBV3-2
CDR3: ASSHFAGDYEQY

J: TRBJ1-3
V: TRBV18
CDR3: ASSPRGQGGTGNTIY

J: TRBJ2-1
V: TRBV11-2
CDR3: ASSLAGYNEQF

J: TRBJ2-3
V: TRBV14
CDR3: ASSQMTVGRDTQY

J: TRBJ2-4
V: TRBV19
CDR3: ASTPLGGASIQY

J: TRBJ2-7
V: TRBV6-2/TRBV6-3
CDR3: ASSYSSTVNGREQY

J: TRBJ1-2
V: TRBV30
CDR3: ACTYWGLPDDYGYT

J: TRBJ2-3
V: TRBV5-6
CDR3: ASSLVGTSGGGDTQY

J: TRBJ2-7
V: TRBV28
CDR3: ASSYAGTGIYEQY

J: TRBJ2-7
V: TRBV29-1
CDR3: SVNRGPSYEQY